Each of the 25 T cell receptor beta chains below was sequenced from the same sample in a study of T cell responses to AZD1222 COVID-19 vaccine. Generated by immunoSEQ multiplex PCR, the TCRdb table keeps only in-frame clones and is missing some. Of about 130,000 clones in the sample, 92% were seen once. Sequenced here: peripheral blood, sampled on day 0 of AZD1222 vaccination. These receptors were collected from an adult in good health.

This chain links TRBV28 with TRBJ1-2; no reliable D call. CDR1 and CDR2 (germline): MDHEN, SYDVKM. CDR3 length: 9 residues. V was cut by 6 bases and J by 6 bases, with 2 bases left in between. In DNA form, the CDR3 reads TGTGCCAGCAGGAATGGCTACACCTTC. Amino acid sequence: CASRNGYTF.

The J gene is TRBJ2-7, the V gene TRBV19, with 9 bases lining up with TRBD1. Germline V gives CDR1 LNHDA, CDR2 SQIVND (reference sequence). The CDR3 spans 15 residues. Germline trimming cut 3 bases from V and 6 bases from J; bases unmatched to any gene: 9. The CDR3 spells CASSIAGTGHGEQYF. CDR3 in DNA: TGTGCCAGTAGTATCGCTGGGACAGGGCACGGCGAGCAGTACTTC.

The V and J genes are TRBV18 and TRBJ1-1; TRBD1 is a possible D gene (5 bases). Trimming stripped 0 bases from V and 8 bases from J, with 10 bases between. The CDR3 has 13 amino acids. Germline values: CDR1 KGHSH, CDR2 LQKENI. DNA for the CDR3: TGTGCCAGCTCACCACCCGTCGGGGCCGAAGCTTTCTTT. It specifies CASSPPVGAEAFF.

V and J are TRBV7-2 and TRBJ2-5; D not resolved. The CDR3 length is 14 residues. V was cut by 8 bases and J by 2 bases, with 15 bases left in between. Germline-derived CDR1 and CDR2 are SGHTA and FQGNSA. The CDR3 protein is CASRWKHEQETQYF. CDR3 nucleotides: TGTGCCAGCCGGTGGAAGCATGAACAAGAGACCCAGTACTTC.

The chain combines TRBV9 with TRBJ2-4; D is unresolved. In germline, CDR1 is SGDLS, CDR2 YYNGEE. Trimming cost V 0 bases and J 8 bases, with 15 bases left between them. The CDR3 is 15 residues long. The CDR3 DNA reads TGTGCCAGCAGCGTAGGGGCCCCGGGTTTGGACATTCAGTACTTC. This sequence encodes CASSVGAPGLDIQYF.

This clone was picked up one time. This chain uses TRBV6-2 or TRBV6-3 with TRBJ1-5; 10 bases agree with TRBD1. This CDR3 has 16 residues. Germline V gene sequence: CDR1 MNHEY, CDR2 SVGEGT. After removal of 4 bases from V and 4 bases from J, the junction contained 7 bases not matched to a gene. The CDR3 is CASSSRQGAQNQPQHF. In DNA, the CDR3 is TGTGCCAGCAGTTCTCGACAGGGGGCGCAGAATCAGCCCCAGCATTTT.

This clone came up once. The CDR3 is CASSSGQRGRNYGYTF. DNA of the CDR3: TGTGCCAGCAGCTCGGGACAGCGGGGCCGTAACTATGGCTACACCTTC. The chain uses TRBV2 and TRBJ1-2; TRBD1 matches 7 bases. Looked up from germline, CDR1 is SNHLY and CDR2 is FYNNEI. V trimming: 6 bases; J trimming: 1 base; junction bases outside the gene matches: 11. This CDR3 is 16 amino acids long.

V and J are TRBV12-3 or TRBV12-4 and TRBJ1-2; possible D gene TRBD1, 6 bases. The CDR3 is 12 amino acids. Trimming pared 5 bases from V and 4 bases from J, leaving 8 bases between. CDR3 in amino acids: CASSGGVYGYTF. As DNA, the CDR3 is TGTGCCAGCAGTGGGGGCGTCTATGGCTACACCTTC.

The gene calls are TRBV7-3 and TRBJ2-6, with TRBD2 matching over 9 bases. Trimming removed 1 base from V and 0 bases from J; junction bases left unmatched: 4. Germline-derived CDR1 and CDR2 are SGHTA and FQGTGA. The CDR3 sequence is 18 residues long. CDR3 nucleotide sequence: TGTGCCAGCAGCTTAATGCCTAGCGGGATCTCTGGGGCCAACGTCCTGACTTTC. Protein: CASSLMPSGISGANVLTF.

This sequence joins TRBV3-1 (or the pseudogene TRBV3-2) and TRBJ1-1; unclear D gene. This CDR3 has 12 amino acids. Germline V gene lookup returns CDR1 LGHDT and CDR2 YNNKEL (reference sequence). V shed 5 bases and J shed 3 bases, with 7 bases lying between them. Here the CDR3 reads CASSDIDTEAFF. As DNA, the CDR3 is TGTGCCAGCAGCGACATAGACACTGAAGCTTTCTTT.

V is TRBV7-3 and J is TRBJ2-3; 13 positions match TRBD2. The CDR3 covers 17 residues. Germline V gene data show CDR1 as SGHTA and CDR2 as FQGTGA. Trimming cost V 5 bases and J 6 bases; bases outside gene matches: 11. CDR3 DNA sequence: TGTGCCAGCAGCCCAGGGACTAGCGGGGCCTCGGGGGATACGCAGTATTTT. It encodes CASSPGTSGASGDTQYF.

The V gene is TRBV5-1, the J gene TRBJ1-4, with TRBD1 matching 8 bases. Looked up from germline, CDR1 is SGHRS and CDR2 is YFSETQ. V trimming: 5 bases; J trimming: 7 bases; junction bases outside the gene matches: 7. The CDR3 spans 14 residues. CDR3 region: CASSRTGYVEKLFF. The CDR3 DNA is TGCGCCAGCAGTCGGACAGGGTACGTTGAAAAACTGTTTTTT. Drawing the rest from reference TRBV5-1 and TRBJ1-4, the complete variable domain is KAGVTQTPRYLIKTRGQQVTLSCSPISGHRSVSWYQQTPGQGLQFLFEYFSETQRNKGNFPGRFSGRQFSNSRSEMNVSTLELGDSALYLCASSRTGYVEKLFFGSGTQLSVL.

The chain joins TRBV5-1 to TRBJ2-6; D is undetermined. The germline V and J ends were trimmed by 0 bases and 0 bases, with 13 bases remaining between them. The CDR3 is 18 residues long. Per germline, CDR1 SGHRS and CDR2 YFSETQ. The CDR3, as DNA: TGCGCCAGCAGCTTGGCTTTGGGCGTCTACTCTGGGGCCAACGTCCTGACTTTC. This translates into CASSLALGVYSGANVLTF.

The rearrangement links TRBV7-8 to TRBJ2-3, with 8 bases fitting TRBD2. Germline assignment: CDR1 SGHVS and CDR2 FQNEAQ. This CDR3 comprises 16 residues. V shed 3 bases and J 4 bases; nucleotides not matched to a gene: 9. CDR3 sequence: CASSFILAAISDTQYF. CDR3 DNA: TGTGCCAGCAGCTTCATACTAGCGGCGATATCAGATACGCAGTATTTT.

The chain employs TRBV5-1 and TRBJ2-3, with D perhaps TRBD1 or TRBD2 (6 bases each). CDR1 is SGHRS and CDR2 is YFSETQ in the germline V gene. V was pared by 4 bases and J by 1 base, with 13 bases between. The length of the CDR3 is 15 residues. The CDR3 DNA reads as TGCGCCAGCAGCCTTTGGGGGGCAGGCACAGATACGCAGTATTTT. Translating gives CASSLWGAGTDTQYF.

This chain joins TRBV29-1 and TRBJ1-1; the D gene is possibly TRBD1 (5 bases). Trimming took off 4 bases at V and 9 bases at J, with 9 bases between the two ends. This CDR3 region has 10 residues. Germline CDR1 is SQVTM and CDR2 is ANQGSEA. CDR3 in DNA: TGCAGCGTTGCCAGGGCCCAAGCTTTCTTT. Translated: CSVARAQAFF. Supplemented by reference TRBV29-1 and TRBJ1-1, the full variable domain reads SAVISQKPSRDICQRGTSLTIQCQVDSQVTMMFWYRQQPGQSLTLIATANQGSEATYESGFVIDKFPISRPNLTFSTLTVSNMSPEDSSIYLCSVARAQAFFGQGTRLTVV.

This rearrangement joins TRBV18 to TRBJ1-2, with no clear D. Germline V gene sequence: CDR1 KGHSH, CDR2 LQKENI. V lost 0 bases and J lost 0, with 17 bases in between. CDR3 length: 18 residues. CDR3 sequence (DNA): TGTGCCAGCTCACCACCCTCCGGGTTTGGGGAAGCTAACTATGGCTACACCTTC. This translates into CASSPPSGFGEANYGYTF. Variable domain in full (rest from reference TRBV18 and TRBJ1-2): NAGVMQNPRHLVRRRGQEARLRCSPMKGHSHVYWYRQLPEEGLKFMVYLQKENIIDESGMPKERFSAEFPKEGPSILRIQQVVRGDSAAYFCASSPPSGFGEANYGYTFGSGTRLTVV.

The chain combines TRBV20-1 with TRBJ2-7, with a tentative D call TRBD2 (5 bases). Trimming removed 3 bases at V and 5 bases at J, with 8 bases between. In germline, CDR1 is DFQATT, CDR2 SNEGSKA (reference sequence). This CDR3 comprises 11 residues. The chain's CDR3 is CSASIGDEQYF. DNA for the CDR3: TGCAGTGCTAGTATCGGGGACGAGCAGTACTTC.

The genes are TRBV16 and TRBJ1-4; no clear D gene. The length of the CDR3 is 14 residues. Germline V gives CDR1 KGHSY, CDR2 FQNENV. Trimming removed 0 bases from V and 4 bases from J, with 6 bases in between. The CDR3 DNA reads as TGTGCCAGCAGCCAATCCCGGTTTAATGAAAAACTGTTTTTT. Translating gives CASSQSRFNEKLFF. The full variable domain, rest sourced from reference TRBV16 and TRBJ1-4, is GEEVAQTPKHLVRGEGQKAKLYCAPIKGHSYVFWYQQVLKNEFKFLISFQNENVFDETGMPKERFSAKCLPNSPCSLEIQATKLEDSAVYFCASSQSRFNEKLFFGSGTQLSVL.

This chain uses TRBV5-4 with TRBJ1-4; D gene ambiguous. The ends were cut back, 1 base at V and 8 bases at J, with 12 bases in the middle. CDR3 size: 14 residues. Germline CDR1 SGHNT, CDR2 YYREEE (reference sequence). DNA for the CDR3: TGTGCCAGCAGCTTGTGGAGTACTCGGGAAAAACTGTTTTTT. Translation: CASSLWSTREKLFF.

CDR3 loop: CASSTADIYNSPLHF. The CDR3 DNA reads TGTGCCAGTAGTACAGCCGATATTTATAATTCACCCCTCCACTTT. This rearrangement joins TRBV19 to TRBJ1-6; no reliable D call. V gave up 4 bases and J gave up 4 bases, with 11 bases separating them. This CDR3 is built from 15 residues. CDR1 and CDR2 (germline): LNHDA, SQIVND (reference sequence).

The genes are TRBV7-9 and TRBJ1-2, with a possible D match to TRBD1 (5 bases). V lost 5 bases to trimming and J lost 4 bases, with 17 bases between them. Germline V lookup: CDR1 SEHNR, CDR2 FQNEAQ (reference sequence). There are 15 residues in the CDR3. CDR3 nucleotides: TGTGCCAGCAGCCCACGCAGGGACCTACCCTATGGCTACACCTTC. It yields the protein CASSPRRDLPYGYTF.

The chain employs TRBV6-5 and TRBJ2-5; D unclear. In germline, CDR1 is MNHEY, CDR2 SVGAGI. V lost 8 bases, J lost 5 bases, and 12 bases lay in between. The CDR3 extends over 12 amino acids. The CDR3 DNA sequence: TGTGCCAGCGGGGTATTTGGCGAGACCCAGTACTTC. Its translation: CASGVFGETQYF.

J is TRBJ2-1 and V is TRBV5-5, with a weak D call TRBD1 (5 bases). This CDR3 is built from 13 residues. Germline V lookup: CDR1 SGHKS, CDR2 YYEKEE (reference sequence). The V gene lost 4 bases and the J gene lost 8 bases, with 13 bases spanning the gap. The chain's CDR3 is CASSTQGYHEQFF. DNA of the CDR3: TGTGCCAGCAGCACCCAGGGTTACCATGAGCAGTTCTTC.

The rearrangement uses TRBV10-3 and TRBJ2-7, with 10 bases aligning to TRBD1. The CDR3 totals 15 residues. With 6 bases clipped from V and 4 bases from J, the junction kept 9 bases outside the gene matches. Germline V gene lookup returns CDR1 ENHRY and CDR2 SYGVKD. The CDR3 reads CAISAPGQGNYEQYF. In nucleotides, the CDR3 is TGTGCCATCAGCGCTCCGGGACAGGGGAATTACGAGCAGTACTTC.